This TCR beta chain was observed in a study of T cells in Graves' hyperthyroidism and ophthalmopathy. In the study overall: Sampling of peripheral blood happened at initial diagnosis, prior to any treatment.

There were TCR beta CDR3 regions amplified from RNA transcripts. Using the HTBI primer set, a first-round RT-PCR was run on the TCR CDR3. TCRdb passed the multiplex PCR reads through MiXCR, listing each CDR3 protein once. This sample has hundreds of thousands of distinct CDR3 sequences, with about a third found just once. V lost 3 bases to trimming and J lost 4 bases, with 9 bases between them. The CDR3 extends over 13 amino acids. Germline lookup yields CDR1 SNHLY and CDR2 FYNNEI. Lactation, pregnancy, other autoimmune disease or uncontrolled infection led to exclusion of patients. Thyroid ultrasound and orbital computed tomography, with clinical symptoms and serum thyroxine and TRAb, informed diagnoses. Fresh peripheral blood, around 9.3 ml of it, supplied the PBMCs. Ten or more counts support this clonotype.

The chain employs TRBV2 and TRBJ1-2, with TRBD1 as a possible D gene (6 bases). What was sequenced was blood. The receptor comes from a woman between 40 and 55 years old with Graves' hyperthyroidism. DNA of the CDR3: TGTGCCAGCAGTGAGGGGGCCATCTATGGCTACACCTTC. Protein sequence: CASSEGAIYGYTF.